This TCR beta chain appears in the sequencing data of a study of cytomegalovirus exposure and HLA in healthy donors. The CDR3 loop spans 15 amino acids. The V gene end was trimmed by 6 bases and the J gene end by 5 bases; junction bases not matched to a gene: 10. Looked up from germline, CDR1 is MNHNS and CDR2 is SASEGT. Use of 60 Vbeta and 13 Jbeta primers characterized the PCR. The table came from immunoSEQ multiplex PCR; TCRdb's copy has only in-frame clones and leaves some out. The data contain about 190,000 clones, more than 75% of them seen just once; the ten biggest clones take up approximately 3.6%.

The sequenced material came from PBMCs. The chain couples TRBV6-1 to TRBJ2-7; 10 bases match TRBD2. The clonotype was recovered from a man aged 35-49 years in good health and CMV-seropositive. The chain's CDR3 is CASRSGRVLSDEQYF. In DNA, the CDR3 is TGTGCCAGCAGAAGCGGGAGGGTTTTATCGGACGAGCAGTACTTC.